The next 20 T cell receptor beta chains were all read from a single sample in a study of shared clonotypes between healthy human individuals. Measured with immunoSEQ multiplex PCR; TCRdb has only the in-frame clones, and not every one. The sample includes about 2.4 million clones, approximately 93% of them seen just once. The sample comprised naive CD4+ T cells from PBMCs. Subset of the sample: CD45RA+ positively selected. The receptor source for this set is a man younger than 35 in good health. Some clones in this sample may be carry-over from other donors' samples.

CDR3 protein: CASRGGQGSDGYTF. The DNA for the CDR3 is TGTGCCAGCAGGGGGGGACAGGGCTCTGACGGCTACACCTTC. The chain joins TRBV28 to TRBJ1-2; 9 bases match TRBD1. Germline lookup yields CDR1 MDHEN and CDR2 SYDVKM. Trimming at V came to 6 bases and at J to 8 bases, leaving 10 bases not matched to a gene. This CDR3 has 14 residues.

Only a few counts were recorded for this clone. This sequence joins TRBV9 and TRBJ1-1, with no clear D. The germline V and J ends were trimmed by 2 bases and 7 bases, with 12 bases remaining between them. Germline CDR1 is SGDLS and CDR2 is YYNGEE. This CDR3 spans 13 amino acids. In DNA, the CDR3 is TGTGCCAGCAGCGTCTGGCTATACGGTGAAGCTTTCTTT. Encoded protein: CASSVWLYGEAFF. Combining the CDR3 with reference TRBV9 and TRBJ1-1 gives the whole variable domain DSGVTQTPKHLITATGQRVTLRCSPRSGDLSVYWYQQSLDQGLQFLIQYYNGEERAKGNILERFSAQQFPDLHSELNLSSLELGDSALYFCASSVWLYGEAFFGQGTRLTVV.

The chain uses TRBV27 and TRBJ2-7, with D maybe TRBD2 (6 bases). Trimming removed 6 bases from V and 2 bases from J, with 17 bases in between. The CDR3 is 15 residues long. Germline assignment: CDR1 MNHEY and CDR2 SMNVEV (reference sequence). This CDR3 is CASRRSGTGAYEQYF. In nucleotides, the CDR3 is TGTGCCAGCAGACGATCCGGGACGGGGGCCTACGAGCAGTACTTC.

The chain recombines TRBV5-6 with TRBJ1-6; TRBD1 matches 10 bases. The germline gives CDR1 SGHDT, CDR2 YYEEEE. CDR3 length: 15 amino acids. Losses at the gene ends were 4 bases for V and 9 bases for J; bases not matched to a gene: 7. The CDR3 DNA sequence: TGTGCCAGCAGCGCAGGACAGGGGGAAGGTTCACCCCTCCACTTT. Translation gives CASSAGQGEGSPLHF.

The gene calls are TRBV11-1 and TRBJ2-3; D gene uncertain. Germline V CDR1 and CDR2: SGHAT, FQDESV (reference sequence). The CDR3 is made up of 13 amino acids. The V end lost 5 bases, the J end lost 6 bases, and 12 bases lay between the germline ends. The CDR3 is CASSPGLRDTQYF. The CDR3 nucleotides read TGTGCCAGCAGCCCGGGCCTGAGGGATACGCAGTATTTT.

V and J are TRBV19 and TRBJ1-1; 7 nucleotides agree with TRBD1. Trimming removed 7 bases from V and 6 bases from J; junction bases left unmatched: 8. The germline gives CDR1 LNHDA, CDR2 SQIVND (reference sequence). The CDR3 consists of 13 residues. DNA of the CDR3: TGTGCCAGTACCATCACAGGGGCCGCTGAAGCTTTCTTT. It specifies CASTITGAAEAFF.

The gene calls are TRBV7-6 and TRBJ2-2; 8 nucleotides match TRBD1. The CDR3 is 15 amino acids. Germline CDR1 and CDR2: SGHVS and FNYEAQ. With V trimmed by 1 base and J by 4 bases, 2 bases remained unmatched. The CDR3, as DNA: TGTGCCAGCAGCTTAGGGACAGGGCGCACCGGGGAGCTGTTTTTT. It codes for CASSLGTGRTGELFF. Together with reference TRBV7-6 and TRBJ2-2, the CDR3 gives the full variable domain: GAGVSQSPRYKVTKRGQDVALRCDPISGHVSLYWYRQALGQGPEFLTYFNYEAQQDKSGLPNDRFSAERPEGSISTLTIQRTEQRDSAMYRCASSLGTGRTGELFFGEGSRLTVL.

The chain couples TRBV11-2 to TRBJ2-2; 8 bases align to TRBD1. The germline V gene encodes CDR1 SGHAT and CDR2 FQNNGV. The trim removed 1 base at V and 6 bases at J, leaving 10 bases unmatched. The CDR3 is made up of 17 amino acids. The CDR3 bases are TGTGCCAGCAGCTTAGCTCCCAGGGGGCGCATTCCCGGGGAGCTGTTTTTT. It codes for CASSLAPRGRIPGELFF.

The gene calls are TRBV30 and TRBJ1-2, with TRBD1 matching 7 bases. The trim removed 5 bases at V and 5 bases at J, leaving 5 bases unmatched. CDR1 and CDR2 from the germline V gene are GTSNPN and SVGIG (reference sequence). The CDR3 runs to 12 residues. The DNA of the CDR3 is TGTGCCTGGCTAGACAGGGCTTATGGCTACACCTTC. Amino acids: CAWLDRAYGYTF.

The V call is TRBV18, the J call TRBJ2-3; D perhaps matches TRBD1 (5 bases). V was shortened by 6 bases and J by 5 bases, with 18 bases between the two germline ends. CDR1 is KGHSH, CDR2 LQKENI, per germline. This CDR3 has 15 residues. CDR3 coding DNA: TGTGCCAGCTCCAGAACGGGCAGGGTTGAAGATACGCAGTATTTT. This sequence encodes CASSRTGRVEDTQYF. Full variable domain (rest looked up from reference TRBV18 and TRBJ2-3): NAGVMQNPRHLVRRRGQEARLRCSPMKGHSHVYWYRQLPEEGLKFMVYLQKENIIDESGMPKERFSAEFPKEGPSILRIQQVVRGDSAAYFCASSRTGRVEDTQYFGPGTRLTVL.

This sequence joins TRBV19 and TRBJ1-1; TRBD1 is a possible D gene (5 bases). Looked up from germline, CDR1 is LNHDA and CDR2 is SQIVND (reference sequence). This CDR3 region has 15 residues. Trimming removed 8 bases from V and 1 base from J, with 17 bases in between. Written as DNA, the CDR3 is TGTGCCAGTTCCTTTTCGGGGCAGGGGAACACTGAAGCTTTCTTT. Its protein is CASSFSGQGNTEAFF. Full variable domain (remainder filled in from reference TRBV19 and TRBJ1-1): DGGITQSPKYLFRKEGQNVTLSCEQNLNHDAMYWYRQDPGQGLRLIYYSQIVNDFQKGDIAEGYSVSREKKESFPLTVTSAQKNPTAFYLCASSFSGQGNTEAFFGQGTRLTVV.

The chain joins TRBV18 to TRBJ2-7; 8 bases line up with TRBD1. The trim removed 2 bases at V and 9 bases at J, leaving 6 bases unmatched. Germline V lookup: CDR1 KGHSH, CDR2 LQKENI. This CDR3 has 13 residues. The CDR3 reads CASSPGQGESQYF. The DNA of the CDR3 is TGTGCCAGCTCACCAGGACAGGGTGAGTCGCAGTACTTC.

A note on this clone: This CDR3 is also generated by other DNA sequences in the sample. V and J are TRBV7-2 and TRBJ2-5; 11 nucleotides align to TRBD2. CDR1 is SGHTA, CDR2 FQGNSA, per germline. This CDR3 spans 16 amino acids. The junction had 7 bases not matched to a gene; V was cut back by 5 bases and J by 2 bases. The CDR3 sequence: CASSPPRLAGQETQYF. The CDR3 DNA reads as TGTGCCAGCAGCCCCCCACGACTAGCGGGGCAAGAGACCCAGTACTTC.

The chain recombines TRBV18 with TRBJ1-4; 7 bases fit TRBD1. V lost 6 bases and J lost 5; bases outside the gene matches: 9. The CDR3 contains 15 residues. CDR1 and CDR2 from the germline V gene are KGHSH and LQKENI. The CDR3 coding sequence is TGTGCCAGCTCTCATGAGGGACAGCCGAATGAAAAACTGTTTTTT. Translation: CASSHEGQPNEKLFF.

With respect to this clone: One junction end disagrees with the germline gene, perhaps due to a read error. The rearrangement links TRBV2 to TRBJ2-3, with 11 bases fitting TRBD1. The CDR3 is 11 residues long. Germline CDR1 and CDR2: SNHLY and FYNNEI. The CDR3 DNA is TGTGCCAGCAGTGCCGGGACAGGGGGTGCCTTT. Amino acid sequence: CASSAGTGGAF.

The rearrangement links TRBV7-9 to TRBJ1-5; D is possibly TRBD1 (6 bases). V lost 7 bases to trimming and J lost 1 base, with 14 bases between them. The CDR3 sequence is 15 residues long. Germline loops: CDR1 SEHNR, CDR2 FQNEAQ (reference sequence). In DNA, the CDR3 is TGTGCCAGCACCCACTGGGGGGGCAGCAATCAGCCCCAGCATTTT. This codes for CASTHWGGSNQPQHF.

V gene TRBV5-4 combines with J gene TRBJ1-1; D not certain. The CDR3 totals 15 residues. CDR1 is SGHNT and CDR2 is YYREEE in the germline V gene (reference sequence). The germline V and J ends were trimmed by 1 base and 0 bases, with 10 bases remaining between them. The CDR3 spells CASSLPQTLNTEAFF. The DNA for the CDR3 is TGTGCCAGCAGCTTGCCCCAGACCTTGAACACTGAAGCTTTCTTT. Drawing the rest from reference TRBV5-4 and TRBJ1-1, the complete variable domain is ETGVTQSPTHLIKTRGQQVTLRCSSQSGHNTVSWYQQALGQGPQFIFQYYREEENGRGNFPPRFSGLQFPNYSSELNVNALELDDSALYLCASSLPQTLNTEAFFGQGTRLTVV.

The chain has TRBV6-6 and TRBJ1-2; TRBD1 is a possible D gene (6 bases). This CDR3 comprises 16 residues. Germline CDR1 is MNHNY and CDR2 is SVGAGI (reference sequence). Trimming pared 6 bases from V and 9 bases from J, leaving 26 bases between. Written as DNA, the CDR3 is TGTGCCAGCAGCCCCAGGTTGAGGGACACAGGTGGAAGCTACACCTTC. The encoded protein is CASSPRLRDTGGSYTF.

The rearrangement joins TRBV5-1 to TRBJ1-1; tentatively, D is TRBD1 (6 bases). This CDR3 is 14 amino acids long. The V gene's germline CDR1 is SGHRS and CDR2 YFSETQ. The ends were cut back, 7 bases at V and 4 bases at J, with 17 bases in the middle. CDR3 protein: CASSQPEGVTEAFF. The DNA for the CDR3 is TGCGCCAGCTCCCAACCGGAGGGGGTCACTGAAGCTTTCTTT.

This clone came up once. The chain combines TRBV25-1 with TRBJ2-1; TRBD1 or TRBD2 may be the D gene (5 bases each). The CDR3 loop spans 16 amino acids. V gave up 1 base and J gave up 0 bases, with 10 bases separating them. The V gene's germline CDR1 is MGHDK and CDR2 SYGVNS. CDR3 DNA: TGTGCCAGCAGTGAATCCGGGACGGGCTCCTACAATGAGCAGTTCTTC. Translation: CASSESGTGSYNEQFF.